The subject of this entry is one TCR beta chain. The sample originates from a study of PD-1 blockade in classical Hodgkin lymphoma. For the study at large: Intravenous delivery of nivolumab at 3 mg/kg to patients occurred every 2 weeks.

Every patient relapsed after autologous stem cell transplantation, and brentuximab vedotin exposure varied. Libraries were prepared by immunoSEQ multiplex PCR; TCRdb keeps only in-frame clonotypes and omits some of them. This sample carries 130,000 to 150,000 clones, approximately 81% of them seen once, and the ten largest clones take about 9.3%. Trimming removed 5 bases from V and 3 bases from J; junction bases left unmatched: 6. This CDR3 region has 15 residues. Per germline, CDR1 SGHKS and CDR2 YYEKEE (reference sequence). The specimen was peripheral blood mononuclear cells (PBMCs), collected before the second cycle of nivolumab. The chain has TRBV5-5 and TRBJ2-1; 9 nucleotides agree with TRBD2. This TCR derives from a human donor with classical Hodgkin lymphoma. The CDR3: CASRQTSGLYNEQFF. Here the CDR3 DNA reads TGTGCCAGCAGACAAACTAGCGGGCTCTACAATGAGCAGTTCTTC.